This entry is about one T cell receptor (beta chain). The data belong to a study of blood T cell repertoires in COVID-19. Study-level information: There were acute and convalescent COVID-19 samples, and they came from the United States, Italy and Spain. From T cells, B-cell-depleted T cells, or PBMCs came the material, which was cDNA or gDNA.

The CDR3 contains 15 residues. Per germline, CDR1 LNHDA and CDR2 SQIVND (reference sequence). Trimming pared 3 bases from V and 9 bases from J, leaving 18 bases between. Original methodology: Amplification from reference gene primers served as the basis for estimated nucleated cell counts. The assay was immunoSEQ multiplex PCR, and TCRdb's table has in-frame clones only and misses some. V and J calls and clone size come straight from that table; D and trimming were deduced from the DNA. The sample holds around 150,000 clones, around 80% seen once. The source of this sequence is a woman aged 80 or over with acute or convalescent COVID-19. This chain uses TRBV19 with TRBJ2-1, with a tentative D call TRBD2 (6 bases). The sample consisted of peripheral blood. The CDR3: CASSIEGKVGSEQFF. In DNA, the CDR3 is TGTGCCAGTAGTATCGAAGGGAAAGTCGGGAGTGAGCAGTTCTTC.